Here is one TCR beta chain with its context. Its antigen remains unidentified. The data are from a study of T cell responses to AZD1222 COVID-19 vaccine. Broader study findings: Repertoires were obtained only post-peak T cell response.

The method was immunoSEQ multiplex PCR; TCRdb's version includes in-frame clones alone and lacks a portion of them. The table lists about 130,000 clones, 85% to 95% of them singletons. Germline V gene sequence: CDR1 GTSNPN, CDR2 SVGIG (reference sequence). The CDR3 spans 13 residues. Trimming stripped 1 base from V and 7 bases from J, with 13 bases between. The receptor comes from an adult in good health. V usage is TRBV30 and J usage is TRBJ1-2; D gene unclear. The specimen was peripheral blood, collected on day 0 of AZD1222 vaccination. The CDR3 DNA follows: TGTGCCTGGAGTGCCGTTTGGGTAGGTGGCTACACCTTC. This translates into CAWSAVWVGGYTF.